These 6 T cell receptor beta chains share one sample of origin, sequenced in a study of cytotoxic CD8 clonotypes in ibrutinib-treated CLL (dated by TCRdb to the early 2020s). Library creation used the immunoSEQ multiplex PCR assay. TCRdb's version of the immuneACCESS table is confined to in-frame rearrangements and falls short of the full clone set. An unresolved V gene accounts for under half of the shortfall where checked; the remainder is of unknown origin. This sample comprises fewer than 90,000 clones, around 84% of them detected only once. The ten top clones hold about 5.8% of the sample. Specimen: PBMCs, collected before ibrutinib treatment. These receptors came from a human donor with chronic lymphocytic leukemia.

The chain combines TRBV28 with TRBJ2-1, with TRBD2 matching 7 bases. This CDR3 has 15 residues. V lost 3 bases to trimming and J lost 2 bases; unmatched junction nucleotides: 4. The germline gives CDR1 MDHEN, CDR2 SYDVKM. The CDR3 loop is CASSLPSGAYNEQFF. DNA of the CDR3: TGTGCCAGCAGTTTGCCCAGCGGGGCCTACAATGAGCAGTTCTTC.

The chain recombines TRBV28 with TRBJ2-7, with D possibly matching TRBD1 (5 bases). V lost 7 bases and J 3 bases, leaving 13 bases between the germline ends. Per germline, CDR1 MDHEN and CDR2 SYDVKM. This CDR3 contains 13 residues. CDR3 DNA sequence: TGTGCCAGCAACACACCACAGGTCTACGAGCAGTACTTC. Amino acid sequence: CASNTPQVYEQYF.

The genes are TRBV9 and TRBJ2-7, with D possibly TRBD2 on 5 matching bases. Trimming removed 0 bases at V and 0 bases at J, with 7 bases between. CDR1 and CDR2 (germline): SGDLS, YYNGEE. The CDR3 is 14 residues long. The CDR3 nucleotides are TGTGCCAGCAGCGTAGGCAGCGGCTCCTACGAGCAGTACTTC. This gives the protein CASSVGSGSYEQYF.

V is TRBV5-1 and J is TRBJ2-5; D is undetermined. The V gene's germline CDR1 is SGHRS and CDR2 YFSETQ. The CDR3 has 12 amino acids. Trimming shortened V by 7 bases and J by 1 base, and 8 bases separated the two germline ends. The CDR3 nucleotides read TGCGCCAGCTACCTAACCCAAGAGACCCAGTACTTC. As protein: CASYLTQETQYF. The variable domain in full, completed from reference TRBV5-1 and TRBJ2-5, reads KAGVTQTPRYLIKTRGQQVTLSCSPISGHRSVSWYQQTPGQGLQFLFEYFSETQRNKGNFPGRFSGRQFSNSRSEMNVSTLELGDSALYLCASYLTQETQYFGPGTRLLVL.

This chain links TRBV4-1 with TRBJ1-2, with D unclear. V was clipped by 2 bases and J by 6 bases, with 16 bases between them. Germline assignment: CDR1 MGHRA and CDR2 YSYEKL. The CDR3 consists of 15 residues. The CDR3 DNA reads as TGCGCCAGCAGCCAACAACCCGGGCGGGATGATGGCTACACCTTC. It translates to CASSQQPGRDDGYTF.

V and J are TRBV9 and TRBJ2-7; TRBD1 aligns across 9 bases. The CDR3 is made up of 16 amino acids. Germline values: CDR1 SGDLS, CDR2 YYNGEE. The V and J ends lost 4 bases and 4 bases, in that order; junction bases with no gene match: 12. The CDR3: CASSPRVGQGLYEQYF. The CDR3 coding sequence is TGTGCCAGCAGCCCCAGGGTTGGACAGGGGCTTTACGAGCAGTACTTC.